This paragraph covers one T cell receptor beta chain sequence. RNA, at roughly 0.5 to 1 ug, was reverse transcribed with random hexamers. TCRdb called the immunoSEQ multiplex PCR reads again in MiXCR, with one record for every CDR3 protein. The sample holds fewer than 150,000 distinct CDR3 sequences, about 93% seen once. The CDR3 is 10 amino acids. The ends were cut back, 3 bases at V and 7 bases at J, with 6 bases in the middle. Germline lookup yields CDR1 GTSNPN and CDR2 SVGIG (reference sequence). These data are taken from a study of CD8 T cells in Susac syndrome. The sequence derives from a human donor with multiple sclerosis. The source material was CD8+ T cells from PBMCs. This chain uses TRBV30 with TRBJ1-1; D may be TRBD1 (5 bases). This chain's CDR3 is CAWRTDEAFF. The CDR3 DNA follows: TGTGCCTGGAGGACAGATGAAGCTTTCTTT.